This T cell receptor (beta chain) was recovered during a study of T cell responses to AZD1222 COVID-19 vaccine. Study findings and constraints: White British ancestry dominated among donors, who included more females, and clonal diversity was possibly underestimated. Reports say nearly half of spike-specific TCRs go after unmutated variant regions.

Concerning this clone itself: Its target is not known.

The CDR3 is made up of 14 amino acids. The germline V gene has CDR1 SGHTA and CDR2 FQGNSA. Trimming took 5 bases from V and 4 from J; bases not matched to a gene: 2. Produced via immunoSEQ multiplex PCR; TCRdb's table is partial and in-frame only. This table holds some 80,000 clones, more than 90% found once. The source is an adult in good health. The chain combines TRBV7-2 with TRBJ2-5; 12 nucleotides align to TRBD2. The starting material was peripheral blood, obtained on day 0 of AZD1222 vaccination. CDR3 in DNA: TGTGCCAGCAGCGCGGGACTAGCGGGAGAGACCCAGTACTTC. This encodes CASSAGLAGETQYF.